This is a list of T cell receptor beta chains from one sample in a study of CD8+ T cells in alopecia areata. Produced via immunoSEQ multiplex PCR; TCRdb's table is partial and in-frame only. This table holds about 210,000 clones, approximately 67% found once. This specimen was CD4+ T cells sorted from blood, taken at week 44, from a patient treated with tofacitinib. The receptors were sampled from a human donor with alopecia areata. The CDR3 runs from the conserved cysteine through the conserved F or W. The order of the fields is D gene, clone size, J gene, V gene, CDR3 DNA, CDR3 protein. The D gene is left open where the match is weak. Expanded clones get a size class; other rows say once, few or many, or leave the size out.

>TRBD1|.|TRBJ1-2|TRBV2
TGTGCCAGCAGGGAAACGGGACAGGGGCATGGCTACACCTTC
CASRETGQGHGYTF
>.|few|TRBJ2-1|TRBV7-2
TGTGCCAGCAGCTTAGGTTCAGAAGCTAATGAGCAGTTCTTC
CASSLGSEANEQFF
>.|.|TRBJ2-3|TRBV29-1
TGCAGCGTCGATTATGCAGATACGCAGTATTTT
CSVDYADTQYF
>.|.|TRBJ1-6|TRBV6-5
TGTGCCAGCAGAAGGGCAGGTGATGATGCACCCCTCCACTTT
CASRRAGDDAPLHF
>.|once|TRBJ1-2|TRBV7-8
TGTGCCAGCAGCCTGGGGCTGGTCTACACCTTC
CASSLGLVYTF
>.|.|TRBJ2-7|TRBV25-1
TGTGCCAGCAGTGAATCCAACCTTTCGAGAGAGCAGTACTTC
CASSESNLSREQYF
>.|.|TRBJ1-5|TRBV19
TGTGCCAGTAGTAACAGTGAAGGGCCCCAGCATTTT
CASSNSEGPQHF
>TRBD1|.|TRBJ2-3|TRBV30
TGTGCCTGGGGATCAGGGGGACCCACAGATACGCAGTATTTT
CAWGSGGPTDTQYF
>.|.|TRBJ2-5|TRBV11-2
TGTGCCAGCAGCTTAGGGGGCAGGCCGGAGACCCAGTACTTC
CASSLGGRPETQYF
>TRBD1|.|TRBJ2-4|TRBV2
TGTGCCAGCAGTGATGGGACAGGGGTGAACATTCAGTACTTC
CASSDGTGVNIQYF
>.|.|TRBJ1-1|TRBV11-2
TGTGCCAGCAGCTTCAGCAGGAACACTGAAGCTTTCTTT
CASSFSRNTEAFF
>TRBD2|.|TRBJ2-7|TRBV27
TGTGCCAGCAGCTCAACAGGACTAGCGGGGGCCTACGAGCAGTACTTC
CASSSTGLAGAYEQYF
>TRBD1|.|TRBJ2-6|TRBV19
TGTGCCAGTACCCCGACAGGGGCTGGGGCCAACGTCCTGACTTTC
CASTPTGAGANVLTF
>.|few|TRBJ1-5|TRBV30
TGTGCCTGGAAGGGTCAGCCCCAGCATTTT
CAWKGQPQHF
>TRBD1|.|TRBJ1-2|TRBV27
TGTGCCAGCAGACCGACAGGGGCCTATGGCTACACCTTC
CASRPTGAYGYTF
>TRBD1|.|TRBJ1-6|TRBV30
TGTGCCTGGAGGACAGGGGGTTCACCCCTCCACTTT
CAWRTGGSPLHF
>.|few|TRBJ2-2|TRBV4-2
TGTGCCAGCAGCCCGGCGACGGGGGGCGATACCGGGGAGCTGTTTTTT
CASSPATGGDTGELFF
>TRBD1|.|TRBJ2-2|TRBV7-9
TGTGCCAGCAGCCGTAATTCACAGGGGATCACCGGGGAGCTGTTTTTT
CASSRNSQGITGELFF
>TRBD2|.|TRBJ2-3|TRBV29-1
TGCAGCGTTGTTCGAATAGCGGGGATCACAGATACGCAGTATTTT
CSVVRIAGITDTQYF
>TRBD2|.|TRBJ2-1|TRBV18
TGTGCCAGCTCACCGGGACTAGCGGGGGATGAGCAGTTCTTC
CASSPGLAGDEQFF
>.|once|TRBJ1-1|TRBV29-1
TGCAGCGTTGGGGTCGGGAACACTGAAGCTTTCTTT
CSVGVGNTEAFF
>.|.|TRBJ1-5|TRBV7-6
TGTGCCAGCAGCTTAGACGAAGGGAGCAATCAGCCCCAGCATTTT
CASSLDEGSNQPQHF
>.|.|TRBJ1-2|TRBV4-3
TGCGCCAGCAGCCAAGTAGTACAGATGTATGGCTACACCTTC
CASSQVVQMYGYTF
>.|few|TRBJ2-3|TRBV4-3
TGCGCCAGCAGCCCGCGGAAAGCAGATACGCAGTATTTT
CASSPRKADTQYF
>TRBD1|.|TRBJ1-5|TRBV15
TGTGCCACCAGCAGACAGGGGGCCCATCAGCCCCAGCATTTT
CATSRQGAHQPQHF
>TRBD1|.|TRBJ1-1|TRBV11-3
TGTGCCAGCAGCCTACGGACAGGGGAAGCTTTCTTT
CASSLRTGEAFF
>.|few|TRBJ1-1|TRBV14
TGTGCCAGCAGCCAAGGGGTATGGACTGAAGCTTTCTTT
CASSQGVWTEAFF
>TRBD1|.|TRBJ2-1|TRBV7-2
TGTGCCAGCAGCTTAGGGGACAGCCGCTGGAGTGAGCAGTTCTTC
CASSLGDSRWSEQFF
>.|.|TRBJ2-7|TRBV11-3
TGTGCCAGCAGCTACCGATACGAGCAGTACTTC
CASSYRYEQYF
>.|.|TRBJ2-2|TRBV5-1
TGCGCCAGCAGAGGGGAGGCGAACACCGGGGAGCTGTTTTTT
CASRGEANTGELFF
>.|.|TRBJ1-2|TRBV5-6
TGTGCCAGCAGCTTGGTACAGGGTAATGGCTACACCTTC
CASSLVQGNGYTF
>.|.|TRBJ2-1|TRBV30
TGTGCCTGGAGTGCACTAACTCCAGAGCAGTTCTTC
CAWSALTPEQFF
>TRBD1|.|TRBJ1-1|TRBV30
TGTGCCTGGAAGGGGGCCGGTTTTTCTGAAGCTTTCTTT
CAWKGAGFSEAFF
>TRBD1|.|TRBJ1-4|TRBV2
TGTGCCAGCAGCAAAGAGGGACAGGGGAATGAAAAACTGTTTTTT
CASSKEGQGNEKLFF
>.|.|TRBJ1-4|TRBV5-1
TGCGCCAGCAGCTTCCGAGACAGGAATGAAAAACTGTTTTTT
CASSFRDRNEKLFF
>.|.|TRBJ1-1|TRBV30
TGTGCCTGGATTCGAGGGATCACTGAAGCTTTCTTT
CAWIRGITEAFF